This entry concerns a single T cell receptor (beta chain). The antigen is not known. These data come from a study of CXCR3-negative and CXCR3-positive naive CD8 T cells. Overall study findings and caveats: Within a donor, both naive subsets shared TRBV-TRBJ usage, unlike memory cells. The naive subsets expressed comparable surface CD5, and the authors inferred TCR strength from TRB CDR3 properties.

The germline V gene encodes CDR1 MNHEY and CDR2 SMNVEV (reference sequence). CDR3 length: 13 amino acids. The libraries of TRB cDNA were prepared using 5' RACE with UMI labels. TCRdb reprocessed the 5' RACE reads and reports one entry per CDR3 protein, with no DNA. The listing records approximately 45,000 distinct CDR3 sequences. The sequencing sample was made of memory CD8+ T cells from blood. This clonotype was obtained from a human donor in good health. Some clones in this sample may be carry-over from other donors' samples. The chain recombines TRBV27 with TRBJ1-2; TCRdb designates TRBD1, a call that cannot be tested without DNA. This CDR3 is CASSQGYRYGYTF.